These 25 T cell receptor beta chains were sequenced from one sample in a study of CXCR3-negative and CXCR3-positive naive CD8 T cells. Libraries were UMI-labeled 5' RACE TRB cDNA. TCRdb re-analyzed the 5' RACE reads; it lists each CDR3 protein once, without DNA. The table for this sample gives approximately 52,000 distinct CDR3 sequences. Sequenced: memory CD8+ T cells from blood. These receptors all stem from a human donor in good health. Some clones in this sample may be carry-over from other donors' samples.

The chain links TRBV7-2 to TRBJ2-5; TCRdb selects TRBD1, and the lack of DNA leaves this call unchecked. CDR1 is SGHTA and CDR2 is FQGNSA in the germline V gene. The length of the CDR3 is 16 residues. CDR3: CASSQHSVAGGETQYF.

The chain employs TRBV27 and TRBJ2-7; TCRdb selects TRBD1, and the lack of DNA leaves this call unchecked. This CDR3 has 16 residues. Germline CDR1 MNHEY, CDR2 SMNVEV (reference sequence). The CDR3 protein is CASSPPPGGRSYEQYF.

The chain recombines TRBV14 with TRBJ2-7. The CDR3 runs 13 residues. Germline values: CDR1 SGHDN, CDR2 FVKESK. The CDR3 loop reads CASSQGVPYEQYF.

The chain recombines TRBV11-2 with TRBJ2-1; TCRdb's D call, TRBD1, is unchecked because there is no DNA. The CDR3 runs to 14 residues. Germline values: CDR1 SGHAT, CDR2 FQNNGV. This CDR3 reads CASSLSTGGNEQFF.

This chain connects TRBV6-5 to TRBJ1-1; the TCRdb call, TRBD1, lacks DNA for checking. This CDR3 comprises 15 residues. Germline V gene data show CDR1 as MNHEY and CDR2 as SVGAGI. This CDR3 is CASSYEDSPTTEAFF.

V usage is TRBV6-1 and J usage is TRBJ2-3; TCRdb's D call, TRBD1, is unchecked because there is no DNA. The CDR3 sequence is 16 residues long. The germline V gene has CDR1 MNHNS and CDR2 SASEGT. This chain's CDR3 is CASSGPSGRFIDTQYF.

J is TRBJ1-1 and V is TRBV27; TCRdb lists TRBD1, though no DNA is available to test this call. CDR3 length: 15 residues. CDR1 and CDR2 (germline): MNHEY, SMNVEV (reference sequence). The chain's CDR3 is CASSLWGRVGTEAFF.

The CDR3 reads CSAIDYNTKGDTQYF. V is TRBV20-1 and J is TRBJ2-3. CDR1 and CDR2 (germline): DFQATT, SNEGSKA (reference sequence). This CDR3 has 15 residues.

The chain employs TRBV5-1 and TRBJ2-3. Looked up from germline, CDR1 is SGHRS and CDR2 is YFSETQ. This CDR3 is 15 amino acids long. CDR3 sequence reads: CASSLDRPSTDTQYF.

The V call is TRBV20-1, the J call TRBJ2-7; the D call of TRBD2 rests on TCRdb alone, since no DNA is present to check it. CDR1 DFQATT and CDR2 SNEGSKA come from the germline V gene (reference sequence). The CDR3 extends over 15 amino acids. The chain's CDR3 is CSARTLGWEEYEQYF.

The V and J genes are TRBV20-1 and TRBJ2-5; the TRBD2 assignment by TCRdb is unverifiable without DNA. Germline V gene lookup returns CDR1 DFQATT and CDR2 SNEGSKA (reference sequence). The CDR3 covers 15 residues. The CDR3 loop is CSASRELADQETQYF.

The rearrangement links TRBV28 to TRBJ2-3; TCRdb calls TRBD1, which cannot be checked without DNA. CDR1 is MDHEN, CDR2 SYDVKM, per germline. The CDR3 sequence is 15 residues long. The chain's CDR3 is CASRAGQSDTDTQYF. Together with reference TRBV28 and TRBJ2-3, the CDR3 gives the full variable domain: DVKVTQSSRYLVKRTGEKVFLECVQDMDHENMFWYRQDPGLGLRLIYFSYDVKMKEKGDIPEGYSVSREKKERFSLILESASTNQTSMYLCASRAGQSDTDTQYFGPGTRLTVL.

This chain uses TRBV6-5 with TRBJ2-1; TCRdb designates TRBD1, a call that cannot be tested without DNA. The CDR3 runs 16 residues. The germline CDR1 and CDR2 sequences are MNHEY and SVGAGI. CDR3 in amino acids: CASSSLGQERYNEQFF.

The CDR3 region is CASSPGLADYNEQFF. The chain joins TRBV7-2 to TRBJ2-1; there is no DNA to check the TCRdb D call of TRBD2. The CDR3 runs to 15 residues. Germline CDR1 and CDR2: SGHTA and FQGNSA.

The rearrangement joins TRBV28 to TRBJ2-2; lacking DNA, the TRBD2 call made by TCRdb goes unchecked. The germline gives CDR1 MDHEN, CDR2 SYDVKM. The CDR3 runs to 15 residues. This CDR3 is CASTTSFPNTGELFF.

The genes are TRBV7-2 and TRBJ2-1; TCRdb's D call, TRBD2, is unchecked because there is no DNA. The germline V gene encodes CDR1 SGHTA and CDR2 FQGNSA. There are 15 residues in the CDR3. The CDR3 loop reads CASSFLAGGNSEQFF.

The chain combines TRBV15 with TRBJ2-2; there is no DNA to check the TCRdb D call of TRBD1. The germline V gene encodes CDR1 LNHNV and CDR2 YYDKDF (reference sequence). The CDR3 has 14 amino acids. The CDR3 protein is CATRSGSLTGELFF.

The chain links TRBV12-3 or TRBV12-4 to TRBJ1-2. This CDR3 spans 13 amino acids. CDR3 residues: CASSQGGGDGYTF.

The chain recombines TRBV11-2 with TRBJ2-3; as DNA is missing, the TRBD1 call by TCRdb cannot be tested. The CDR3 loop spans 14 amino acids. Germline CDR1 SGHAT, CDR2 FQNNGV. The CDR3 loop reads CASSLVGGTDTQYF.

The chain is built from TRBV7-2 and TRBJ1-2. The CDR3 has 13 residues. Germline CDR1 SGHTA, CDR2 FQGNSA. The CDR3 reads CASSLEIGDGYTF.

The V gene is TRBV4-2, the J gene TRBJ2-7; TCRdb calls TRBD1, which cannot be checked without DNA. The CDR3 consists of 16 residues. Germline CDR1 and CDR2: LGHNA and YNFKEQ. The CDR3 reads CASSQHLGQGDYEQYF.

The chain recombines TRBV20-1 with TRBJ2-5; the D call from TCRdb, TRBD1, cannot be confirmed without DNA. Germline values: CDR1 DFQATT, CDR2 SNEGSKA (reference sequence). The CDR3 sequence is 14 residues long. The CDR3 reads CSARGGTARETQYF.

The chain links TRBV7-6 to TRBJ1-2. The CDR3 consists of 13 residues. Germline loops: CDR1 SGHVS, CDR2 FNYEAQ. CDR3: CASSSGGAYGYTF. The variable domain in full, completed from reference TRBV7-6 and TRBJ1-2, reads GAGVSQSPRYKVTKRGQDVALRCDPISGHVSLYWYRQALGQGPEFLTYFNYEAQQDKSGLPNDRFSAERPEGSISTLTIQRTEQRDSAMYRCASSSGGAYGYTFGSGTRLTVV.

The chain uses TRBV29-1 and TRBJ2-2. Germline assignment: CDR1 SQVTM and CDR2 ANQGSEA. This CDR3 has 11 amino acids. This CDR3 reads CSVLFTGELFF.

This chain links TRBV6-2 or TRBV6-3 with TRBJ1-2; TCRdb reports TRBD1, a call that lacks DNA to check it against. Germline CDR1 MNHEY, CDR2 SVGEGT. This CDR3 spans 13 amino acids. The CDR3 spells CASSLQGNYDYTF.